A selection of T cell receptor beta chains follows, all from one sample in a study of blood T cell repertoires in COVID-19. Only in-frame clones appear in the TCRdb table, and some are missing; sequencing was by immunoSEQ multiplex PCR. Here the sample spans fewer than 350,000 clones, approximately 89% being singletons. The sequenced sample consisted of peripheral blood. These receptors originate from a woman in her fifties or sixties who had recovered from COVID-19. Both conserved end residues are part of each CDR3. Each record gives: clone size, J gene, D gene, CDR3 length, V gene, CDR3 protein, CDR3 DNA. A D gene is named only where the DNA matches it firmly. The size of a clone is reported for some rows only, either as once, few or many, or as a class for expanded clones.

size: -; J: TRBJ2-1; D: TRBD2; length: 14; V: TRBV7-2; CDR3: CASSFGGRWDEQFF; DNA: TGTGCCAGCAGCTTTGGCGGGAGGTGGGATGAGCAGTTCTTC
size: -; J: TRBJ2-1; D: TRBD2; length: 16; V: TRBV30; CDR3: CAWSRTLAGGYNEQFF; DNA: TGTGCCTGGAGTAGGACACTAGCGGGGGGCTACAATGAGCAGTTCTTC
size: few; J: TRBJ2-1; D: -; length: 15; V: TRBV11-3; CDR3: CASSLGGGSRREQFF; DNA: TGTGCCAGCAGCTTAGGAGGAGGGTCGCGTAGGGAGCAGTTCTTC
size: -; J: TRBJ1-2; D: -; length: 14; V: TRBV4-1; CDR3: CASSPEGANYGYTF; DNA: TGCGCCAGCAGCCCCGAGGGAGCTAACTATGGCTACACCTTC
size: -; J: TRBJ2-5; D: -; length: 15; V: TRBV7-2; CDR3: CASSSIQGVWETQYF; DNA: TGTGCCAGCAGCTCGATACAGGGTGTTTGGGAGACCCAGTACTTC
size: -; J: TRBJ2-2; D: TRBD2; length: 16; V: TRBV7-3; CDR3: CASSTRTSGKTGELFF; DNA: TGTGCCAGCAGCACAAGGACTAGCGGGAAGACCGGGGAGCTGTTTTTT
size: -; J: TRBJ2-5; D: -; length: 14; V: TRBV20-1; CDR3: CSASPLAAPETQYF; DNA: TGCAGTGCTAGTCCTTTAGCGGCCCCAGAGACCCAGTACTTC
size: -; J: TRBJ2-7; D: TRBD2; length: 15; V: TRBV3-1/TRBV3-2; CDR3: CASSPGTSGLYEQYF; DNA: TGTGCCAGCAGCCCCGGGACTAGCGGGTTATACGAGCAGTACTTC
size: once; J: TRBJ1-2; D: TRBD1; length: 14; V: TRBV20-1; CDR3: CSASRMGQYYGYTF; DNA: TGCAGTGCTAGTCGGATGGGACAGTACTATGGCTACACCTTC
size: once; J: TRBJ1-5; D: -; length: 20; V: TRBV11-3; CDR3: CASSLDWTGIGSLGNQPQHF; DNA: TGTGCCAGCAGCTTAGATTGGACGGGAATTGGGAGTTTGGGCAATCAGCCCCAGCATTTT
size: once; J: TRBJ2-1; D: -; length: 16; V: TRBV28; CDR3: CASKGVLLPAYNEQFF; DNA: TGTGCCAGCAAGGGGGTGTTACTCCCGGCCTACAATGAGCAGTTCTTC
size: -; J: TRBJ1-3; D: -; length: 15; V: TRBV11-2; CDR3: CASSPGQFSGNTIYF; DNA: TGTGCCAGCAGCCCAGGACAGTTCTCTGGAAACACCATATATTTT
size: -; J: TRBJ1-1; D: -; length: 13; V: TRBV9; CDR3: CASSEGVNTEAFF; DNA: TGTGCCAGCAGCGAGGGGGTGAACACTGAAGCTTTCTTT
size: -; J: TRBJ1-1; D: TRBD1; length: 13; V: TRBV7-2; CDR3: CASSAQGRTEAFF; DNA: TGTGCCAGCAGCGCACAGGGGCGTACTGAAGCTTTCTTT
size: -; J: TRBJ1-2; D: TRBD1; length: 17; V: TRBV3-1/TRBV3-2; CDR3: CASSQDLGDRGTYGYTF; DNA: TGTGCCAGCAGCCAAGACCTGGGGGACAGGGGGACCTATGGCTACACCTTC
size: -; J: TRBJ2-3; D: -; length: 12; V: TRBV6-6; CDR3: CASSSVLDTQYF; DNA: TGTGCCAGCAGTTCCGTCCTGGATACGCAGTATTTT
size: few; J: TRBJ1-5; D: -; length: 14; V: TRBV19; CDR3: CATSSGIRNQPQHF; DNA: TGTGCCACTTCAAGCGGGATCCGCAATCAGCCCCAGCATTTT
size: once; J: TRBJ1-6; D: -; length: 13; V: TRBV7-9; CDR3: CASSLDGNSPLHF; DNA: TGTGCCAGCAGCTTAGACGGTAATTCACCCCTCCACTTT
size: -; J: TRBJ1-6; D: TRBD1; length: 15; V: TRBV5-1; CDR3: CASSTTGGFASPLHF; DNA: TGCGCCAGCAGCACTACAGGGGGCTTCGCTTCACCCCTCCACTTT
size: -; J: TRBJ1-5; D: TRBD1; length: 18; V: TRBV7-8; CDR3: CASSPEARGSYSNQPQHF; DNA: TGTGCCAGCAGCCCGGAGGCCAGGGGGTCCTATAGCAATCAGCCCCAGCATTTT
size: -; J: TRBJ2-1; D: TRBD2; length: 16; V: TRBV7-2; CDR3: CASSLVSGGAYNEQFF; DNA: TGTGCCAGCAGCTTAGTGTCCGGGGGGGCTTACAATGAGCAGTTCTTC
size: -; J: TRBJ1-4; D: -; length: 15; V: TRBV5-1; CDR3: CASSLGYGFDEKLFF; DNA: TGCGCCAGCAGCTTGGGATACGGGTTCGATGAAAAACTGTTTTTT
size: few; J: TRBJ2-1; D: -; length: 15; V: TRBV7-2; CDR3: CASSRAGIPYNEQFF; DNA: TGTGCCAGCAGTCGCGCGGGGATCCCCTACAATGAGCAGTTCTTC
size: -; J: TRBJ2-4; D: -; length: 17; V: TRBV4-2; CDR3: CASSPLTATLAKNIQYF; DNA: TGTGCCAGCAGCCCCTTGACAGCGACCCTAGCCAAAAACATTCAGTACTTC
size: few; J: TRBJ2-7; D: TRBD2; length: 18; V: TRBV18; CDR3: CASSPISVGGGSSYEQYF; DNA: TGTGCCAGCTCACCAATATCAGTCGGCGGGGGAAGCTCCTACGAGCAGTACTTC
size: -; J: TRBJ2-1; D: -; length: 16; V: TRBV29-1; CDR3: CSVEDLSWSSYNEQFF; DNA: TGCAGCGTTGAAGACCTGAGCTGGAGCTCCTACAATGAGCAGTTCTTC
size: -; J: TRBJ2-5; D: -; length: 14; V: TRBV5-1; CDR3: CASSLEQGLETQYF; DNA: TGCGCCAGCAGCTTGGAGCAGGGATTGGAGACCCAGTACTTC
size: -; J: TRBJ2-7; D: -; length: 11; V: TRBV20-1; CDR3: CSIARAYEQYF; DNA: TGCAGTATCGCCCGAGCCTACGAGCAGTACTTC
size: -; J: TRBJ1-5; D: TRBD1; length: 13; V: TRBV7-2; CDR3: CASSLLGRDRRHF; DNA: TGTGCCAGCAGCTTACTTGGACGGGACAGAAGGCATTTT
size: -; J: TRBJ2-2; D: -; length: 16; V: TRBV30; CDR3: CAWSSPPGAAAGELFF; DNA: TGTGCCTGGAGTTCCCCCCCGGGAGCCGCGGCCGGGGAGCTGTTTTTT
size: -; J: TRBJ1-5; D: -; length: 15; V: TRBV3-1/TRBV3-2; CDR3: CASSQVPGAGQPQHF; DNA: TGTGCCAGCAGCCAAGTCCCAGGGGCCGGTCAGCCCCAGCATTTT
size: few; J: TRBJ1-6; D: -; length: 13; V: TRBV7-6; CDR3: CASSLGGTSPLHF; DNA: TGTGCCAGCAGCTTAGGGGGGACAAGTCCCCTCCACTTT
size: -; J: TRBJ1-5; D: -; length: 15; V: TRBV28; CDR3: CASSFAGGGNQPQHF; DNA: TGTGCCAGCAGTTTTGCGGGCGGCGGCAATCAGCCCCAGCATTTT
size: once; J: TRBJ2-1; D: TRBD1; length: 15; V: TRBV11-3; CDR3: CASSPGTGGYNEQFF; DNA: TGTGCCAGCAGCCCCGGGACAGGGGGGTACAATGAGCAGTTCTTC
size: -; J: TRBJ1-5; D: -; length: 14; V: TRBV7-9; CDR3: CASSLGAAGQPQHF; DNA: TGTGCCAGCAGCTTAGGGGCAGCGGGGCAGCCCCAGCATTTT
size: once; J: TRBJ2-7; D: -; length: 17; V: TRBV21-1; CDR3: CASSIRDRGHFTYEQYF; DNA: TGTGCCAGCAGCATTCGTGACAGGGGCCATTTTACCTACGAGCAGTACTTC
size: -; J: TRBJ1-5; D: TRBD1; length: 16; V: TRBV19; CDR3: CASSIDPTGGGAAQHF; DNA: TGTGCCAGTAGTATAGATCCGACAGGGGGCGGCGCGGCCCAGCATTTT
size: -; J: TRBJ1-2; D: -; length: 11; V: TRBV6-5; CDR3: CASWGDYGYTF; DNA: TGTGCCAGCTGGGGGGACTATGGCTACACCTTC
size: -; J: TRBJ2-3; D: -; length: 14; V: TRBV5-1; CDR3: CASSSGTSTDTQYF; DNA: TGCGCCAGCAGCTCCGGGACTAGCACAGATACGCAGTATTTT
size: -; J: TRBJ2-7; D: TRBD1; length: 14; V: TRBV18; CDR3: CASSPRGQGHEQYF; DNA: TGTGCCAGCTCCCCCCGCGGACAGGGACACGAGCAGTACTTC
size: -; J: TRBJ2-1; D: -; length: 14; V: TRBV4-3; CDR3: CASSLVANYNEQFF; DNA: TGCGCCAGCAGCCTCGTCGCTAATTACAATGAGCAGTTCTTC
size: -; J: TRBJ1-3; D: -; length: 15; V: TRBV6-5; CDR3: CASSTLGSSGNTIYF; DNA: TGTGCCAGCAGTACCCTAGGGAGCTCTGGAAACACCATATATTTT
size: -; J: TRBJ2-7; D: -; length: 16; V: TRBV6-6; CDR3: CASRRFEGGSSYEQYF; DNA: TGTGCCAGCAGACGCTTTGAGGGAGGAAGCTCCTACGAGCAGTACTTC
size: -; J: TRBJ2-7; D: -; length: 12; V: TRBV6-5; CDR3: CAVRDIAYEQYF; DNA: TGTGCCGTCCGGGATATCGCCTACGAGCAGTACTTC
size: -; J: TRBJ2-5; D: -; length: 13; V: TRBV20-1; CDR3: CSASGASLETQYF; DNA: TGCAGTGCTAGTGGGGCTAGCTTAGAGACCCAGTACTTC
size: -; J: TRBJ1-5; D: -; length: 14; V: TRBV24-1; CDR3: CATSPQGGSQPQHF; DNA: TGTGCCACCAGTCCACAGGGTGGGAGTCAGCCCCAGCATTTT